This T cell receptor (beta chain) was sequenced during a study of blood T cell repertoires in COVID-19. Study summary: Specimens from acute and convalescent COVID-19 originated in the United States, Italy and Spain. The analysed material was cDNA or gDNA that came from T cells, B-cell-depleted T cells, or PBMCs.

Seattle's enrolled individuals joined amid active infection and were then monitored longitudinally. Trimming cost V 2 bases and J 7 bases, with 11 bases left between them. This CDR3 has 14 residues. The germline V gene has CDR1 SGHNT and CDR2 YENEEA. As handled by the study authors: Amplification from reference gene primers served as the basis for estimated nucleated cell counts. Some clones are missing from TCRdb's copy, which holds only in-frame ones; the method was immunoSEQ multiplex PCR. V, J and clone size are those of that table, while D and trimming were read from the DNA. The sample yields hundreds of thousands of clones, roughly 90% seen once.

Sequenced: peripheral blood. The clonotype comes from a man in his 60s with COVID-19, enrolled during active disease. The chain joins TRBV11-3 to TRBJ2-2, with D possibly matching TRBD1 (5 bases). CDR3 coding DNA: TGTGCCAGCAGCTTATCCAGGGTCAGCGGGGAGCTGTTTTTT. Amino acid sequence: CASSLSRVSGELFF.